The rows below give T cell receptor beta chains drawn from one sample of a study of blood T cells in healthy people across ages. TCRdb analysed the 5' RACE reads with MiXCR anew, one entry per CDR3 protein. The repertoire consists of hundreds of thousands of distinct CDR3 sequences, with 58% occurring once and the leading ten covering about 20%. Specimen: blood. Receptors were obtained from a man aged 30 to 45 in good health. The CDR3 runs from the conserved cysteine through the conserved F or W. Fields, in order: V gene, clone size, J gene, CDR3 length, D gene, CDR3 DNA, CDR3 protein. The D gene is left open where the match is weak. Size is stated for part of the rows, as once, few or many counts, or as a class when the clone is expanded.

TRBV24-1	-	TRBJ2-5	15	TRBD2	TGTGCCACCAGTGATCGGCTAGCGGAACAAGAGACCCAGTACTTC	CATSDRLAEQETQYF
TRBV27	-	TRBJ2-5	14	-	TGTGCCAGCAGTCCAAGGGTCCTCGTCGAGACCCAGTACTTC	CASSPRVLVETQYF
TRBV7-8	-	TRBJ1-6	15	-	TGTGCCAGCAGCCCCAGCGGGACGGCTAATTCACCCCTCCACTTT	CASSPSGTANSPLHF
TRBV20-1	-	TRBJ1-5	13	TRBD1	TGCAGTGCTAGTTTACAGGGGGCGCAGCCCCAGCATTTT	CSASLQGAQPQHF
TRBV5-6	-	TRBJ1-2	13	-	TGTGCCAGCAGCTTGGTGGCCCGGGATGGCTACACCTTC	CASSLVARDGYTF
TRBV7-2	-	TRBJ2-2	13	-	TGTGCCAGCAGGGAATCTAGCGCCGGGGAGCTGTTTTTT	CASRESSAGELFF
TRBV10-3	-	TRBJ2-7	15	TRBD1	TGTGCCATCAGTGAGACCGGGACAGGGGCCTACGAGCAGTACTTC	CAISETGTGAYEQYF
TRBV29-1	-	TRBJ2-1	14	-	TGCGGCGTTGAAGATCCCTTAATTGACAATGAGCAGTTCTTC	CGVEDPLIDNEQFF
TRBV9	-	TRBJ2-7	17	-	TGTGCCAGCAGCGCACGGGATTCCGAGACTAGGGGGAACGAGCAGTACTTC	CASSARDSETRGNEQYF
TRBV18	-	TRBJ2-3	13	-	TGTGCCAGCTCACCACTTCTAAGAGATACGCAGTATTTT	CASSPLLRDTQYF
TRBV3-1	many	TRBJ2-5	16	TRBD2	TGTGCCAGCAGCCGTTCGACTAGCGGGAGTTGGAAGACCCAGTACTTC	CASSRSTSGSWKTQYF
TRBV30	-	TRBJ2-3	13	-	TGTGCCTGGAGTGTCCCCTTCCCAGATACGCAGTATTTT	CAWSVPFPDTQYF
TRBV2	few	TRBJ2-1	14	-	TGTGCCAGCACCCTGAGCTTTGGGGATCCTGAGCAGTTCTTC	CASTLSFGDPEQFF
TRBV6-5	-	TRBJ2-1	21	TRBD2	TGTGCCAGCAGTTACTCGAGGGCACTAGCGGGAAGACCTAGACCTTACAATGAGCAGTTCTTC	CASSYSRALAGRPRPYNEQFF
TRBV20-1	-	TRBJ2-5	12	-	TGCAGTGCTAGAATGTTGGCGAATGAGCAGTACTTC	CSARMLANEQYF
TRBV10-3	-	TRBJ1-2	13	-	TGTGCCATCAGGGGCAGGGAGGACTATGGCTACACCTTC	CAIRGREDYGYTF
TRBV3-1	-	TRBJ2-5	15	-	TGTGCCAGCAGCCAAGATCAAAGCGAGGCCCCACCCCAGTACTTC	CASSQDQSEAPPQYF
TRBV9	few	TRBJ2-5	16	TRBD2	TGTGCCAGCAGCGTAGCGGCGGGACTAGGTTCAGAGACCCAGTACTTC	CASSVAAGLGSETQYF
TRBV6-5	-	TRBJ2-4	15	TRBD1	TGTGCCAGCAGTTACTCGGCGACAGGGGGAGACATTCAGTACTTC	CASSYSATGGDIQYF
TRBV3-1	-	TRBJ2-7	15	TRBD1	TGTGCCAGCAGCCCAACTGGACAGGGAAAGGGCGAGCAGTACTTC	CASSPTGQGKGEQYF
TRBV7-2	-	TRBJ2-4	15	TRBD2	TGTGCCAGCAGTCAGGGAGGACTAGCCGGAAACATTCAGTACTTC	CASSQGGLAGNIQYF
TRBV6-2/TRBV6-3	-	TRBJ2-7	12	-	TGTGCCAGCCCTGGACAGAGCTACGAGCAGTACTTC	CASPGQSYEQYF
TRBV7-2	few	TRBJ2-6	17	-	TGTGCCAGCAGCACTCGTCTAGGGGCTTCTGGGGCCAACGTCCTGACTTTC	CASSTRLGASGANVLTF
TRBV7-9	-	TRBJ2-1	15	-	TGTGCCAGCAGCTTAGCCCAAAATCCTACACGGGAGCAGTTCTTC	CASSLAQNPTREQFF
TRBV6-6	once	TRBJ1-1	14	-	TGTGCCAGCAGTTACGGCCGGCTAGATCACGAAGCTTTCTTT	CASSYGRLDHEAFF
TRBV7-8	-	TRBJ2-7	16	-	TGTGCCAGCAGCTTCTCCGACAGCCTTAACCCCTACGAGCAGTACTTC	CASSFSDSLNPYEQYF
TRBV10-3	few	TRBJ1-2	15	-	TGTGCCATCAGTGAGTCGTTGACCGGGAGCTATGGCTACACCTTC	CAISESLTGSYGYTF
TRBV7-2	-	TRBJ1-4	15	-	TGTGCCAGCAGCCCACGGCCCGGCGGGGATGAAAAACTGTTTTTT	CASSPRPGGDEKLFF
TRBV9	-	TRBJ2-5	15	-	TGTGCCAGCAGCGGGGGCAGCAACCAACCAGAGACCCAGTACTTC	CASSGGSNQPETQYF
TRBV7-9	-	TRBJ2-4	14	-	TGTGCCAGCAGTTCTGAGATAGCCAAAAACATTCGGTACTTC	CASSSEIAKNIRYF
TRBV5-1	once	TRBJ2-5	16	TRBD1	TGCGCCAGCAGCCGTGGACAGGGAATAGGGCAAGAGACCCAGTACTTC	CASSRGQGIGQETQYF
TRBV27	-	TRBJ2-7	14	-	TGTGCCAGCAGTTTATCCGCGTCAAGCCCCGAGCAGTACTTC	CASSLSASSPEQYF
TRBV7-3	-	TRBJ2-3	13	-	TGTGCCAGCAGCTCACGTCAAAGGGATACGCAGTATTTT	CASSSRQRDTQYF
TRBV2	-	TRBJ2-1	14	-	TGTGCCAGCAGTGAATTGTGGGGGGACAATGAGCAGTTCTTC	CASSELWGDNEQFF
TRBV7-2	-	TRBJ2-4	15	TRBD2	TGTGCCAGCAGCGCACCCGGGGGGAGTCGCCACATTCAGTACTTC	CASSAPGGSRHIQYF
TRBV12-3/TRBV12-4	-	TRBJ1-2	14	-	TGTGCCGTCGTAGGTTGGGTCGACTCCCATGGCTACACCTTC	CAVVGWVDSHGYTF
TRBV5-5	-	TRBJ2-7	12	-	TGTGCCAGCACTGATACAGGTTCCGAGCAGTACTTC	CASTDTGSEQYF
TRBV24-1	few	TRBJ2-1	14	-	TGTGCCACCTCAGGAGGGCTTTCCTACAATGAGCAGTTCTTC	CATSGGLSYNEQFF
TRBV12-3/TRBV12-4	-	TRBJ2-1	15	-	TGTGCCAGCACTCAACCGGGCTCCGCCTACAATGAGCAGTTCTTC	CASTQPGSAYNEQFF
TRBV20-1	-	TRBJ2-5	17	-	TGCAGTGCTAGGGAGAATCTAGCGCGCACTATCGGGGAGACCCAGTACTTC	CSARENLARTIGETQYF
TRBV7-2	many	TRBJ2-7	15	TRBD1	TGTGCCAGCAGCTTATCCGGACAGGGAACCTACGAGCAGTACTTC	CASSLSGQGTYEQYF
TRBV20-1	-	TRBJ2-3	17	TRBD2	TGCAGTGCTAGAGGAACCTTAGCGGGGGCCCTCACAGATACGCAGTATTTT	CSARGTLAGALTDTQYF
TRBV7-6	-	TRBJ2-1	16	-	TGTGCCAGCAGATCGTTGGCAGGCAGCCCCTACAATGAGCAGTTCTTC	CASRSLAGSPYNEQFF
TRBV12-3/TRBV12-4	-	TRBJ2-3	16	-	TGTGCCAGCAGTCCTCTACTAGGGGGAGAAAAAGATACGCAGTATTTT	CASSPLLGGEKDTQYF
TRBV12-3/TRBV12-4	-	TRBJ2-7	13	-	TGTGCCAGCAGTTTCCACCCTAAGTACGAGCAGTACTTC	CASSFHPKYEQYF
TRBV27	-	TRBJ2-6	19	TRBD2	TGTGCCAGCAGTTTTCAGATTAGCGGGTCTTTGGATGGGGCCAACGTCCTGACTTTC	CASSFQISGSLDGANVLTF
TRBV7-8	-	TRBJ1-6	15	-	TGTGCCAGCAGAAAGCAACAGGGAGTGGAGTCACCCCTCCACTTT	CASRKQQGVESPLHF
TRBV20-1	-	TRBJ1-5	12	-	TGCAGTGCTGGAATCAACAGGGAACCCCAGCATTTT	CSAGINREPQHF
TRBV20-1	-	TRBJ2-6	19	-	TGCAGTGCTAGACTACAGGACCCGAAAGTTAACTCTGGGGCCAACGTCCTGACTTTC	CSARLQDPKVNSGANVLTF
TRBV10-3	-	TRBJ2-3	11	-	TGTGCCACCGAGGGCACAGATACGCAGTATTTT	CATEGTDTQYF
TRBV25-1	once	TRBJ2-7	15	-	TGTGCCAGCAGTGCAACGGACGGAACCTCCTACGAGCAGTACTTC	CASSATDGTSYEQYF
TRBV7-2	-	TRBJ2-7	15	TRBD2	TGTGCCAGCAGCTTAGCCAGCGGGAGCCCCTACGAGCAGTACTTC	CASSLASGSPYEQYF
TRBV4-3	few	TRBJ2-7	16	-	TGCGCCAGCAGCCAAGATTTTAGGGGACGGGCCTACGAGCAGTACTTC	CASSQDFRGRAYEQYF
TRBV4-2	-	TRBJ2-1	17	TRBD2	TGTGCCAGCAGCCTCATTGCTAGCGGGAGGGCCTACAATGAGCAGTTCTTC	CASSLIASGRAYNEQFF
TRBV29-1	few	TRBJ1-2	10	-	TGCAGCGTGGGTAACTATGGCTACACCTTC	CSVGNYGYTF